The source of this T cell receptor (beta chain) is a study of blood T cell repertoires in COVID-19. Study in general: The cDNA or gDNA used as material had been derived from T cells, B-cell-depleted T cells, or PBMCs.

Trimming removed 3 bases from V and 8 bases from J, with 7 bases in between. The CDR3 is 11 amino acids. The germline CDR1 and CDR2 sequences are SEHNR and FQNEAQ (reference sequence). During active infection, Seattle patients enrolled and were then monitored through disease. Sequencing was performed with immunoSEQ multiplex PCR; in TCRdb, only in-frame clones are kept and a portion is missing. The repertoire holds under 550,000 clones, with about 90% as singletons. The sample consisted of peripheral blood. The clonotype was recovered from a man aged 18-30 years with COVID-19, enrolled during active disease. This rearrangement joins TRBV7-9 to TRBJ1-1, with no clear D. The CDR3: CASSFRGEAFF. In DNA, the CDR3 is TGTGCCAGCAGCTTTCGCGGAGAAGCTTTCTTT. The full variable domain, in which reference TRBV7-9 and TRBJ1-1 provide the parts outside the CDR3, is DTGVSQNPRHKITKRGQNVTFRCDPISEHNRLYWYRQTLGQGPEFLTYFQNEAQLEKSRLLSDRFSAERPKGSFSTLEIQRTEQGDSAMYLCASSFRGEAFFGQGTRLTVV.